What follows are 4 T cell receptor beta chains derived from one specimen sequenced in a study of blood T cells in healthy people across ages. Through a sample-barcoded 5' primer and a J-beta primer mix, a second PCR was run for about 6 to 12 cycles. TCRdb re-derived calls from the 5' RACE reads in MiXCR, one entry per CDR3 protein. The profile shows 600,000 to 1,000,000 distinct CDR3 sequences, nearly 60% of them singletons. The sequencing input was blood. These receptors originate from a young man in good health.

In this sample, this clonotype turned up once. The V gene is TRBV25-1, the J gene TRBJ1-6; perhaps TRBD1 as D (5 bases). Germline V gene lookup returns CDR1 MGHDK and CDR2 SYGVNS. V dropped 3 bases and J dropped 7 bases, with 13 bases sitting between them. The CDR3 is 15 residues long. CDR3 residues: CASSDLRQTNSPLHF. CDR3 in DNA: TGTGCCAGCAGTGACCTTCGACAGACCAATTCACCCCTCCACTTT.

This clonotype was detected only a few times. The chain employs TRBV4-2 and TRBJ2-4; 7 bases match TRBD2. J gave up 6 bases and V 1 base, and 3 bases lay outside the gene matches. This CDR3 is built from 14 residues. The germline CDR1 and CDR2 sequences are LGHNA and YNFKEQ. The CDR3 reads CASSQVIAGNIQYF. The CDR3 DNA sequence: TGTGCCAGCAGCCAAGTTATAGCGGGAAACATTCAGTACTTC.

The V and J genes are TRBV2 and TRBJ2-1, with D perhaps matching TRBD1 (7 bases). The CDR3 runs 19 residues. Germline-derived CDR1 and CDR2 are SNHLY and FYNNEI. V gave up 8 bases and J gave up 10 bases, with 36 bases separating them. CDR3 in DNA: TGTGCCAGCGCCGCCCTCCGGGGCAGGGGGGTTGGTGTTGCGTACGAGCAGTTCTTC. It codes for CASAALRGRGVGVAYEQFF. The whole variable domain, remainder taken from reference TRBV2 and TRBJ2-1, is EPEVTQTPSHQVTQMGQEVILRCVPISNHLYFYWYRQILGQKVEFLVSFYNNEISEKSEIFDDQFSVERPDGSNFTLKIRSTKLEDSAMYFCASAALRGRGVGVAYEQFFGPGTRLTVL.

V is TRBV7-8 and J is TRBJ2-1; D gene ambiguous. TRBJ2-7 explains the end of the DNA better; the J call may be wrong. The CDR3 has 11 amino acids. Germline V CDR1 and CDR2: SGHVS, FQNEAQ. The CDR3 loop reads CASVAYNEQYF. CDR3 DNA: TGTGCCAGCGTGGCATACAATGAGCAGTACTTC.